This T cell receptor beta chain is drawn from a study of T-cell reconstitution after alpha-beta-depleted transplantation in children. CDR1 is LNHNV and CDR2 is YYDKDF in the germline V gene (reference sequence). With 4 bases removed from V and 1 base from J, the gap between germline ends came to 2 bases. The CDR3 spans 11 residues. Study observations and caveats: Hyperexpanded clones declined; after one year, newly produced T cells mostly supplied diversity. Several hundred rapidly expanded clones from non-depleted graft cells reportedly supplied alpha-beta T cells about two months post-transplant. Some patients owed their high day-60 TCRbeta diversity to surviving recipient T cells and thymic progenitors.

For TCRbeta, the library was prepared with unique molecular identifiers. TCRdb passed the PCR reads through MiXCR, listing each CDR3 protein once. The sample yields about 150,000 distinct CDR3 sequences, roughly 9% seen once. Of note for this clonotype: What it binds is not known.

V gene TRBV15 combines with J gene TRBJ2-7; no clear D. The sequences come from PBMCs, mostly from graft donor cells, collected 180 days after TCRalphabeta/CD19-depleted stem cell transplant. The clonotype originates from a female patient aged 2-9 years who had a stem cell transplant for congenital amegakaryocytic thrombocytopenia, so the T cells may come from the graft donor. CDR3 DNA: TGTGCCACCAGCAATTCCTACGAGCAGTACTTC. Residues: CATSNSYEQYF.